This T cell receptor (beta chain) was retrieved from a study of cytomegalovirus exposure and HLA in healthy donors. In regard to this clone: Its antigen is unknown.

The study's findings and limits: Association of approximately 18,000 TCR beta sequences with HLA alleles was found at 0.05 false discovery rate in a later analysis. TCR beta V- and J-gene trimming, according to a later analysis, was linked to a missense DCLRE1C variant. Previous analysis showed most TCR beta V segments were productive about 87% or about 30% of the time.

The CDR3 spans 14 residues. Germline V gene data show CDR1 as SGHDT and CDR2 as YYEEEE. Trimming removed 0 bases at V and 8 bases at J, with 9 bases between. Amplification used 60 Vbeta primers and 13 Jbeta primers. Method: immunoSEQ multiplex PCR; TCRdb's copy keeps in-frame clones and lacks some. The table includes about 130,000 clones, 80% detected once. V and J are TRBV5-6 and TRBJ1-6; D uncertain. Sequencing was carried out using PBMCs. This receptor was taken from a man aged 25 to 40 in good health and CMV-seronegative. The CDR3 nucleotides read TGTGCCAGCAGCTTGGGGTCATCGGATTCACCCCTCCACTTT. Protein sequence: CASSLGSSDSPLHF.